This T cell receptor (beta chain) was recorded in a study of OX40 agonist ivuxolimab in advanced cancers. Study summary: Having had anti-PD-1, anti-PD-L1 or anti-CTLA-4 therapy before was allowed, and roughly 40% had some.

Concerning this clone itself: Its antigen is undetermined.

Method: immunoSEQ multiplex PCR; TCRdb's copy keeps in-frame clones and lacks some. The sample shows fewer than 70,000 clones, around 88% of them seen only once. Germline lookup yields CDR1 GTSNPN and CDR2 SVGIG (reference sequence). The CDR3 sequence is 15 residues long. The ends lost 2 bases at V and 0 bases at J; junction bases unmatched: 6. General study results and limits: The antigen specificity of the peripheral T cells (those that were expanded) was not determined.

V gene TRBV30 combines with J gene TRBJ1-2, with 7 bases identical to TRBD1. The sample in question was CD4+ or CD8+ T cells sorted from blood, obtained in a trial of the OX40 agonist ivuxolimab. This TCR came from an adult with an advanced solid tumor such as melanoma, head and neck, liver or kidney cancer. The CDR3 spells CAWSLLRGTNYGYTF. The DNA of the CDR3 is TGTGCCTGGAGTCTACTCAGGGGGACTAACTATGGCTACACCTTC.